This T cell receptor (beta chain) comes out of a study of T-cell reconstitution after alpha-beta-depleted transplantation in children. V dropped 4 bases and J dropped 5; count of bases not matched to a gene: 6. Germline V lookup: CDR1 SGHVS, CDR2 FQNEAQ. CDR3 length: 15 residues. Unique molecular identifiers were incorporated during preparation of the TCRbeta library. MiXCR was run by TCRdb on the PCR reads, yielding one entry per CDR3 protein. Of tens of thousands of distinct CDR3 sequences in the sample, 4% to 5% were seen once. Study outcomes and limitations: Where some patients showed high TCRbeta diversity at day 60, it came from recipient T cells and thymic progenitors that had survived. Expanded graft clones, several hundred of them, were reportedly the source of alpha-beta T cells about two months after transplant. T-cell numbers and diversity, one year after transplant, stemmed largely from T cells that were newly produced.

This clonotype was detected many times. Its antigen is unidentified. The TCR sequence derives from a boy younger than two who had a stem cell transplant for acute myeloid leukemia, so the T cells may come from the graft donor. The source was PBMCs, mostly from graft donor cells, collected 180 days after TCRalphabeta/CD19-depleted stem cell transplant. V and J are TRBV7-8 and TRBJ2-5; TRBD1 agrees at 11 bases. The CDR3 is CASSSRTGGWETQYF. CDR3 DNA sequence: TGTGCCAGCAGCTCTCGGACAGGGGGCTGGGAGACCCAGTACTTC.